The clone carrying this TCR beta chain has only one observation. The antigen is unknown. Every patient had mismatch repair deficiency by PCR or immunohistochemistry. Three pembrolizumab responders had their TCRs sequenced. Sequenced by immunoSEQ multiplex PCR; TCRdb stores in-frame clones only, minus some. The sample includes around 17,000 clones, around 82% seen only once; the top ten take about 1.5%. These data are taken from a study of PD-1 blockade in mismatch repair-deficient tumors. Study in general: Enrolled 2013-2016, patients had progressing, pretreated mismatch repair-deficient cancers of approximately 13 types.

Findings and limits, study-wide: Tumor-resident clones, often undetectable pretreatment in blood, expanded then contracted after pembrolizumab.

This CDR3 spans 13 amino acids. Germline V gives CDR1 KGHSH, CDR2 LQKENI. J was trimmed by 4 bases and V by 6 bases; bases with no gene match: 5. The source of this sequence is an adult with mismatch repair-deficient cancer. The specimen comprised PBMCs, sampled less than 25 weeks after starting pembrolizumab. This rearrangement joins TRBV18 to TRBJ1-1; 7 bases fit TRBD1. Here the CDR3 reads CASSQSGGTEAFF. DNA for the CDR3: TGTGCCAGCTCTCAGTCAGGGGGCACTGAAGCTTTCTTT.